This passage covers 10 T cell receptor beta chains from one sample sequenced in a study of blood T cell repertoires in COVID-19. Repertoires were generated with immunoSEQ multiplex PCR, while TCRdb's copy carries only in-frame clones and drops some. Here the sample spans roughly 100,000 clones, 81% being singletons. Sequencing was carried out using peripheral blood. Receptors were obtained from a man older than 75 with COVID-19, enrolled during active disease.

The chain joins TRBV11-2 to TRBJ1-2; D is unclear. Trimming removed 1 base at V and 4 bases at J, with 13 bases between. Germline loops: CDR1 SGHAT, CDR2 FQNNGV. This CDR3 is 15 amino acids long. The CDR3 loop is CASSLVGGGTYGYTF. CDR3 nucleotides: TGTGCCAGCAGCTTAGTGGGAGGCGGTACCTATGGCTACACCTTC.

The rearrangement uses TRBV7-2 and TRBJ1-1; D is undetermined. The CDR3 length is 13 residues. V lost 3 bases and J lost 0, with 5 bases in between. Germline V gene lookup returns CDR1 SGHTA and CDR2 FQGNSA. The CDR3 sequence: CASSFQMNTEAFF. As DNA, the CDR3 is TGTGCCAGCAGCTTCCAAATGAACACTGAAGCTTTCTTT.

In DNA form, the CDR3 reads TGTGCCAGCATCACGGACAGGGCGGTTGGCTACACCTTC. Translating gives CASITDRAVGYTF. The chain uses TRBV2 and TRBJ1-2; TRBD1 matches 8 bases. The CDR3 runs to 13 residues. Germline assignment: CDR1 SNHLY and CDR2 FYNNEI. The junction had 8 bases not matched to a gene; V was cut back by 7 bases and J by 7 bases. Full variable domain (missing parts from reference TRBV2 and TRBJ1-2): EPEVTQTPSHQVTQMGQEVILRCVPISNHLYFYWYRQILGQKVEFLVSFYNNEISEKSEIFDDQFSVERPDGSNFTLKIRSTKLEDSAMYFCASITDRAVGYTFGSGTRLTVV.

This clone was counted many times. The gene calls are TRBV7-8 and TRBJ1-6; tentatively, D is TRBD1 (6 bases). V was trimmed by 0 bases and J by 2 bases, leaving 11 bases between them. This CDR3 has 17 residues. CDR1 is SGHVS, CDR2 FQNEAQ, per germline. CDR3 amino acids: CASSLAGGGTYNSPLHF. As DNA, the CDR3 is TGTGCCAGCAGCTTAGCGGGAGGGGGAACCTATAATTCACCCCTCCACTTT.

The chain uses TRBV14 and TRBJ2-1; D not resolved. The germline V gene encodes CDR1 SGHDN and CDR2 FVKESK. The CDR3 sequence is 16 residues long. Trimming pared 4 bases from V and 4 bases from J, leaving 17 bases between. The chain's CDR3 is CASSLSVASVYNEQFF. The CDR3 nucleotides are TGTGCCAGCAGCCTCTCGGTAGCATCGGTATACAATGAGCAGTTCTTC.

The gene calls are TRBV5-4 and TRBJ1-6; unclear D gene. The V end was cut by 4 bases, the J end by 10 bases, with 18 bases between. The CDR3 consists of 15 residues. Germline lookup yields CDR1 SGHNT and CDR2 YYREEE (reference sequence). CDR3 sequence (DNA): TGTGCCAGCAGCGATAAGCCTCGCGGTCCCTCACCCCTCCACTTT. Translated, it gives CASSDKPRGPSPLHF.

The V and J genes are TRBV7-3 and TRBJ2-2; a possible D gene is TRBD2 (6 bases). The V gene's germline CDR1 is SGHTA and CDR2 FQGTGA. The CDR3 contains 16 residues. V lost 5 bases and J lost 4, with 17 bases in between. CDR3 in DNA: TGTGCCAGCAGCCACCGCGCGGGAAAGGGCACCGGGGAGCTGTTTTTT. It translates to CASSHRAGKGTGELFF.

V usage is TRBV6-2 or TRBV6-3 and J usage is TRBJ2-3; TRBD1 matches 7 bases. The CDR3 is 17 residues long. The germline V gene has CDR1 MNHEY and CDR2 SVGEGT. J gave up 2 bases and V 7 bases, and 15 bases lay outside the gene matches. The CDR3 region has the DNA TGTGCCAGCACCCCCCGACAGGGACCACAATTCACAGATACGCAGTATTTT. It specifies CASTPRQGPQFTDTQYF.

DNA of the CDR3: TGTGCCAGCTCACCAGGGACAGGGGGTGAATACAATGAGCAGTTCTTC. Translated: CASSPGTGGEYNEQFF. V is TRBV18 and J is TRBJ2-1, with 11 bases matching TRBD1. CDR3 size: 16 residues. The junction had 4 bases not matched to a gene; V was cut back by 2 bases and J by 4 bases. The germline V gene has CDR1 KGHSH and CDR2 LQKENI.

CDR3 in amino acids: CASSLGGGANVLTF. CDR3 DNA sequence: TGCGCCAGCAGCTTGGGCGGTGGGGCCAACGTCCTGACTTTC. J is TRBJ2-6 and V is TRBV5-1; D is ambiguous. This CDR3 is built from 14 residues. Deletions cut 0 bases from V and 3 bases from J, with 4 bases between. Germline V lookup: CDR1 SGHRS, CDR2 YFSETQ.